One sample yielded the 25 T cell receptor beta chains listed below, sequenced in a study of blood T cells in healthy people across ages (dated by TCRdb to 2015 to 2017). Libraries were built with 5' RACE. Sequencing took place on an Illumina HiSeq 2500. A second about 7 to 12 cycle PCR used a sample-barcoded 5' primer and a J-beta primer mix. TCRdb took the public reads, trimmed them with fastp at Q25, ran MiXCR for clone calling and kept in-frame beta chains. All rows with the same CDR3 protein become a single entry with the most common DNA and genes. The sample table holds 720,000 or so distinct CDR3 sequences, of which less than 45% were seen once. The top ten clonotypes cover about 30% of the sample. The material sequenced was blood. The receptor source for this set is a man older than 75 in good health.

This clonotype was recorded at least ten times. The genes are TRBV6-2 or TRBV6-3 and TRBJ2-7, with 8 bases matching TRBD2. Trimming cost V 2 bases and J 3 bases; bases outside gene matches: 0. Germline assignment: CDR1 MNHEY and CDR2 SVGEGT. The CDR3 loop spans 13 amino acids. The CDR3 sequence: CASSYGTSYEQYF. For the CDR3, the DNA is TGTGCCAGCAGTTACGGGACTAGCTACGAGCAGTACTTC.

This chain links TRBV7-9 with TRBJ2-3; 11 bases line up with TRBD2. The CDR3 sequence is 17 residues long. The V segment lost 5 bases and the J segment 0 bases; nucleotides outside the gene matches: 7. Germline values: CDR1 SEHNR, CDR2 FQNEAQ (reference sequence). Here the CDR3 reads CASSPGTSGLSTDTQYF. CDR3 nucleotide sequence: TGTGCCAGCAGCCCCGGGACTAGCGGACTCAGCACAGATACGCAGTATTTT.

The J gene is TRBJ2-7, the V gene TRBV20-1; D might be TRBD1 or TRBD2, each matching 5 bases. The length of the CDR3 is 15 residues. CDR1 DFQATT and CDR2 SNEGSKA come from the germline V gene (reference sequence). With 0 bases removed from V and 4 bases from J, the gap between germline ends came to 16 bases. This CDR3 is CSARETATGAYEQYF. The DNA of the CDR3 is TGCAGTGCTAGAGAGACAGCTACCGGGGCATACGAGCAGTACTTC.

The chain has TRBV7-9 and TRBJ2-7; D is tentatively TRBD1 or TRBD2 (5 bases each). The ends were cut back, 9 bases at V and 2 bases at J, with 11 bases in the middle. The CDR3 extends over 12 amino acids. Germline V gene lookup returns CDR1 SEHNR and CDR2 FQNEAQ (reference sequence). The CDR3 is CASGRDPYEQYF. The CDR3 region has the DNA TGTGCCAGTGGCAGGGACCCCTACGAGCAGTACTTC.

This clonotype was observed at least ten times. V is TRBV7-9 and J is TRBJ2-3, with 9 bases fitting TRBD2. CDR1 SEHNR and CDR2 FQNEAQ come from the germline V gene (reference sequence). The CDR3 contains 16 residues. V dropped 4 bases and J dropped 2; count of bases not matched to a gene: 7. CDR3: CASSSRLADYTDTQYF. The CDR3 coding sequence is TGTGCCAGCAGCTCCAGACTAGCGGACTACACAGATACGCAGTATTTT.

The CDR3 DNA reads as TGTGCCAGCACTATGGATGGATATGGCTACACCTTC. Translating it yields CASTMDGYGYTF. The chain carries TRBV2 and TRBJ1-2; D remains ambiguous. Trimming removed 7 bases from V and 5 bases from J, with 11 bases in between. The CDR3 consists of 12 residues. Germline CDR1 SNHLY, CDR2 FYNNEI. Looking up the rest from reference TRBV2 and TRBJ1-2 gives the full variable domain: EPEVTQTPSHQVTQMGQEVILRCVPISNHLYFYWYRQILGQKVEFLVSFYNNEISEKSEIFDDQFSVERPDGSNFTLKIRSTKLEDSAMYFCASTMDGYGYTFGSGTRLTVV.

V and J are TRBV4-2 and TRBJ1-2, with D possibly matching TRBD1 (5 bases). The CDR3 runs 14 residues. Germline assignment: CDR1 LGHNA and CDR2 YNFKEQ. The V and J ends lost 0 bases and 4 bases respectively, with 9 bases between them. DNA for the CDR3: TGTGCCAGCAGCCAAGACCGGACAATCTATGGCTACACCTTC. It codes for CASSQDRTIYGYTF.

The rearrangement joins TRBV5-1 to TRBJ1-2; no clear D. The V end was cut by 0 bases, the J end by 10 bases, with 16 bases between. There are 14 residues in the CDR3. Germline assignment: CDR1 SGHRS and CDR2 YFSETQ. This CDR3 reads CASSLGPGVKDYTF. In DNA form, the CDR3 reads TGCGCCAGCAGCTTGGGCCCAGGAGTGAAAGACTACACCTTC.

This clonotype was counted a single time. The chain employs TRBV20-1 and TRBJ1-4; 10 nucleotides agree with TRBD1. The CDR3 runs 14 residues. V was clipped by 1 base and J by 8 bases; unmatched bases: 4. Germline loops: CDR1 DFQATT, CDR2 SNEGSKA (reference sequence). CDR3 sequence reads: CSARVDRGLEKLFF. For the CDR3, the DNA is TGCAGTGCTAGAGTAGACAGGGGGCTAGAAAAACTGTTTTTT.

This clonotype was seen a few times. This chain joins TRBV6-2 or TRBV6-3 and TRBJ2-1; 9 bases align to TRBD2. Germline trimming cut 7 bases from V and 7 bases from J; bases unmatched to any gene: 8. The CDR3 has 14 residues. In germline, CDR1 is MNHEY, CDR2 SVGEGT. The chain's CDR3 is CASTTSGTGNEQFF. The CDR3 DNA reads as TGTGCCAGCACGACTAGCGGAACAGGAAATGAGCAGTTCTTC.

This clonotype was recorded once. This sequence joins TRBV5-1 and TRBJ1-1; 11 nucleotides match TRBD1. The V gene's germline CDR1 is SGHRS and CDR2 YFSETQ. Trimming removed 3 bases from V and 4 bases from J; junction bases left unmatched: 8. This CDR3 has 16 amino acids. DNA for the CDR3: TGCGCCAGCAGCTCGAGGACAGGGGGCGCGGGCACTGAAGCTTTCTTT. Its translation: CASSSRTGGAGTEAFF. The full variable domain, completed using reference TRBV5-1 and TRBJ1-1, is KAGVTQTPRYLIKTRGQQVTLSCSPISGHRSVSWYQQTPGQGLQFLFEYFSETQRNKGNFPGRFSGRQFSNSRSEMNVSTLELGDSALYLCASSSRTGGAGTEAFFGQGTRLTVV.

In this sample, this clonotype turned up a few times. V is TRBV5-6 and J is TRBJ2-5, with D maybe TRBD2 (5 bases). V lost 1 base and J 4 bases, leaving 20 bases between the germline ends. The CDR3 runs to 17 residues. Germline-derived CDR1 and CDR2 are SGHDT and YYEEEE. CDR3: CASSLTVSQTRGETQYF. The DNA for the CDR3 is TGTGCCAGCAGCTTGACGGTCTCACAAACTCGGGGAGAGACCCAGTACTTC.

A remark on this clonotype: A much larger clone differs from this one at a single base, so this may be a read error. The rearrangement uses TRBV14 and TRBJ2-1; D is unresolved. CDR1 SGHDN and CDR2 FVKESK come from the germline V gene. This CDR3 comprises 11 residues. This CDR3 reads CASSKQNERFF. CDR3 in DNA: TGTGCCAGCAGCAAACAGAATGAGCGGTTCTTC.

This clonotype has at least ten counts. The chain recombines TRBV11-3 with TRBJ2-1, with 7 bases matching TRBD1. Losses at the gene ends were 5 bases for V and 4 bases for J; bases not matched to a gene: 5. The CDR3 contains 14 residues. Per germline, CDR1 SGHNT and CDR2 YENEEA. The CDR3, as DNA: TGTGCCAGCAGCCGGGACAGAACATACAATGAGCAGTTCTTC. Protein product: CASSRDRTYNEQFF.

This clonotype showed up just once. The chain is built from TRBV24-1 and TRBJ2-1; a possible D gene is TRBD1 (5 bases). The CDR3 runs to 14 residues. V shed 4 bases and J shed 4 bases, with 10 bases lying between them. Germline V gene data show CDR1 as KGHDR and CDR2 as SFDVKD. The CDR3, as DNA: TGTGCCACCAGTGACCCAGCAGGGTACAATGAGCAGTTCTTC. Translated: CATSDPAGYNEQFF.

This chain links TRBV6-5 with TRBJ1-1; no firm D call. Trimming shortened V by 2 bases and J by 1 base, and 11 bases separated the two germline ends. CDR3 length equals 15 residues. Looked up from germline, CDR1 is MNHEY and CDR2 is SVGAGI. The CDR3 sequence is CASSYNAVANTEAFF. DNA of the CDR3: TGTGCCAGCAGTTACAATGCGGTCGCGAACACTGAAGCTTTCTTT.

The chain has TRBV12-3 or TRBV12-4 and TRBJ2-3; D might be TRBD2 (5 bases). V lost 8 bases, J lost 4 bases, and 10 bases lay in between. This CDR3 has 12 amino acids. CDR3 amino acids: CASFGGADTQYF. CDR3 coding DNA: TGTGCCAGCTTTGGAGGCGCAGATACGCAGTATTTT.

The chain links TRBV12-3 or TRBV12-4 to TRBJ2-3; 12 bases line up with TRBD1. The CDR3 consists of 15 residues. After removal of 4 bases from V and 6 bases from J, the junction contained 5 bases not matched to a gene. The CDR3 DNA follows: TGTGCCAGCAGTTCGGGACAGGGGGCGAGCGATACGCAGTATTTT. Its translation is CASSSGQGASDTQYF.

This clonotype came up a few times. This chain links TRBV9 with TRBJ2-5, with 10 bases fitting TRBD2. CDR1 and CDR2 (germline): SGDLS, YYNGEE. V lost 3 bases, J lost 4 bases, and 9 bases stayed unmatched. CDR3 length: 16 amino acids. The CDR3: CASSGGTSVGGETQYF. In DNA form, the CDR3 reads TGTGCCAGCAGCGGAGGGACTAGCGTTGGGGGAGAGACCCAGTACTTC.

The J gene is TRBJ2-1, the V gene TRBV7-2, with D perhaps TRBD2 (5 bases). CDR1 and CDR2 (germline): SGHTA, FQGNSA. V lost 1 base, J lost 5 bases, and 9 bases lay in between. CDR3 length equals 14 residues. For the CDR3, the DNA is TGTGCCAGCAGCTTAGACGGCGGGCACAATGAGCAGTTCTTC. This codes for CASSLDGGHNEQFF. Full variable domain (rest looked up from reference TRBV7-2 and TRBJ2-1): GAGVSQSPSNKVTEKGKDVELRCDPISGHTALYWYRQSLGQGLEFLIYFQGNSAPDKSGLPSDRFSAERTGGSVSTLTIQRTQQEDSAVYLCASSLDGGHNEQFFGPGTRLTVL.

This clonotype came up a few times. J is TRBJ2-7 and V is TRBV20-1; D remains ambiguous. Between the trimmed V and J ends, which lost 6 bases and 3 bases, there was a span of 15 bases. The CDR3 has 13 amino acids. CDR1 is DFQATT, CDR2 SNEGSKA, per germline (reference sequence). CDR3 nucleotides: TGCAGTGCCGCGTATGGCTACGACTACGAGCAGTACTTC. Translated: CSAAYGYDYEQYF.

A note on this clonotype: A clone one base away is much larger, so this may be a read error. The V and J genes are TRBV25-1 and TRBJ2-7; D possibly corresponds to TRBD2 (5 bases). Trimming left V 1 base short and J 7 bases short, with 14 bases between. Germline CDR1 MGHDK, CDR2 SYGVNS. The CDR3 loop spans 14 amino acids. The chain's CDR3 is CASSEFPSSNEQYF. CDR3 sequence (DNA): TGTGCCAGCAGTGAATTCCCTAGCTCCAATGAGCAGTACTTC.

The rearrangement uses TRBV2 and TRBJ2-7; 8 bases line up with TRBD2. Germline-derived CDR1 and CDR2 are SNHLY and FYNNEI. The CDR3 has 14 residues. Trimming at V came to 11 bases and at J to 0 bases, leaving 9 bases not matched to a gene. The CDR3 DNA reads TGTGCCGGCCGGGAGGGCGTATACTCCTACGAGCAGTACTTC. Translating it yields CAGREGVYSYEQYF.

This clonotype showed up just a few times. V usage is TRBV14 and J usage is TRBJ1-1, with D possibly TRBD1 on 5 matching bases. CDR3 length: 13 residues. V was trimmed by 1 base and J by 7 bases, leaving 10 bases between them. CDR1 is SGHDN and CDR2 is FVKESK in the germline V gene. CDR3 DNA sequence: TGTGCCAGCAGCCAAGTGTCAGGGCTTGAAGCTTTCTTT. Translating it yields CASSQVSGLEAFF.

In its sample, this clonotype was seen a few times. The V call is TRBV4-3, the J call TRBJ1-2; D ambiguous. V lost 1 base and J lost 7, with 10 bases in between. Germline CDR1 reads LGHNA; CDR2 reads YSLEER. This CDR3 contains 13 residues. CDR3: CASSQAERAGYTF. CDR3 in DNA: TGCGCCAGCAGCCAAGCCGAGCGGGCTGGCTACACCTTC.